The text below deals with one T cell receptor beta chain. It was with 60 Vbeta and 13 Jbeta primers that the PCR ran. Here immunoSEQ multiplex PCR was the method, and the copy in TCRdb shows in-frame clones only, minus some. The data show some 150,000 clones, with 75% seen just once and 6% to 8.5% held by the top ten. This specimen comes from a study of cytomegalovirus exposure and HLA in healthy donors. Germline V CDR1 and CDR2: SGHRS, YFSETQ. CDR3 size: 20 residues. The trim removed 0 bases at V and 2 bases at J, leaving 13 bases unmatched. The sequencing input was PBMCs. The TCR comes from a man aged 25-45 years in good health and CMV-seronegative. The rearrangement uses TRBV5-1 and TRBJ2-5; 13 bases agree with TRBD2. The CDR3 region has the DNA TGCGCCAGCAGCTTGGACATCTTTACCGGGACTAGCGGGATTCAAGAGACCCAGTACTTC. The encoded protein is CASSLDIFTGTSGIQETQYF.